This is a list of T cell receptor beta chains from one sample in a study of shared clonotypes between healthy human individuals. TCRdb's table, derived via immunoSEQ multiplex PCR, lists solely in-frame clones and lacks some. The repertoire holds about 2.4 million clones, with 93% as singletons. The source material was naive CD4+ T cells from PBMCs. These receptors all come from a man between 18 and 29 years old in good health. Some clones in this sample may be carry-over from other donors' samples. CDR3s include the opening cysteine and the closing phenylalanine or tryptophan. The D gene is left open where the match is weak. Clone size appears in some rows only: once, few, many, or a class for an expanded clone.

J gene | clone size | D gene | V gene | CDR3 protein | CDR3 DNA
TRBJ1-3 | - | TRBD1 | TRBV2 | CASIEQGAGNTIYF | TGTGCCAGCATCGAACAGGGGGCTGGAAACACCATATATTTT
TRBJ2-5 | - | TRBD1 | TRBV13 | CASSYRQGPSQETQYF | TGTGCCAGCAGCTATAGACAGGGGCCTAGCCAAGAGACCCAGTACTTC
TRBJ2-3 | - | - | TRBV28 | CASSFGQGRRASGIRDTQYF | TGTGCCAGCAGTTTCGGACAGGGTCGCAGGGCTAGCGGGATTAGAGATACGCAGTATTTT
TRBJ2-1 | - | - | TRBV14 | CASSQPSALNNEQFF | TGTGCCAGCAGCCAACCTAGCGCGCTCAACAATGAGCAGTTCTTC
TRBJ2-7 | - | TRBD1 | TRBV2 | CASKGTGENYEQYF | TGTGCCAGCAAGGGGACAGGAGAAAACTACGAGCAGTACTTC
TRBJ1-4 | - | - | TRBV7-2 | CASSIALSTTNEKLFF | TGTGCCAGCAGCATCGCCCTGAGTACAACTAATGAAAAACTGTTTTTT
TRBJ1-1 | - | - | TRBV20-1 | CSARRQAEAFF | TGCAGTGCAAGAAGACAGGCTGAAGCTTTCTTT
TRBJ1-1 | - | - | TRBV4-1 | CASSHPTRADTEAFF | TGCGCCAGCAGCCACCCCACAAGGGCCGACACTGAAGCTTTCTTT
TRBJ2-5 | - | - | TRBV5-4 | CASSLGVRAPSVSQETQYF | TGTGCCAGCAGCTTGGGGGTACGGGCGCCATCGGTTAGTCAAGAGACCCAGTACTTC
TRBJ1-4 | few | TRBD1 | TRBV10-3 | CAISATGDEKLFF | TGTGCCATCAGTGCGACAGGGGATGAAAAACTGTTTTTT
TRBJ2-1 | - | - | TRBV7-3 | CASSLRVANEQFF | TGTGCCAGCAGCTTAAGGGTCGCCAATGAGCAGTTCTTC
TRBJ1-2 | - | TRBD1 | TRBV5-4 | CASSLLQGDYGYTF | TGTGCCAGCAGTCTTTTACAGGGGGACTATGGCTACACCTTC
TRBJ1-2 | - | - | TRBV6-1 | CASSEPGEGLSYGYTF | TGTGCCAGCAGTGAGCCGGGGGAGGGATTAAGCTATGGCTACACCTTC
TRBJ2-1 | - | TRBD2 | TRBV7-3 | CASSSGLAIYNEQFF | TGTGCCAGCAGCTCGGGACTAGCGATATACAATGAGCAGTTCTTC
TRBJ2-2 | - | TRBD2 | TRBV2 | CASSDTTSGRRTGELFF | TGTGCCAGCAGTGACACGACTAGCGGGAGAAGGACCGGGGAGCTGTTTTTT
TRBJ1-1 | - | - | TRBV5-1 | CASSLVTAMNTEAFF | TGCGCCAGCAGCTTGGTGACAGCGATGAACACTGAAGCTTTCTTT
TRBJ2-3 | - | - | TRBV7-9 | CASSWGTPGADTQYF | TGTGCCAGCAGCTGGGGGACTCCCGGCGCAGATACGCAGTATTTT
TRBJ1-6 | - | - | TRBV18 | CASSSDSYNSPLHF | TGTGCCAGCTCTTCGGATTCCTATAATTCACCCCTCCACTTT
TRBJ1-4 | - | - | TRBV5-1 | CASSPDGRVFSGANEKLFF | TGCGCCAGCAGCCCCGATGGCAGGGTATTCTCGGGGGCTAATGAAAAACTGTTTTTT
TRBJ2-1 | - | TRBD1 | TRBV7-9 | CASLLRTGSDEQFF | TGTGCCAGCCTCCTGAGGACAGGGTCGGATGAGCAGTTCTTC
TRBJ2-1 | - | TRBD1 | TRBV19 | CASSITGQDPYNEQFF | TGTGCCAGTAGTATAACAGGACAGGACCCCTACAATGAGCAGTTCTTC
TRBJ1-1 | few | - | TRBV20-1 | CSAFSNTEAFF | TGCAGTGCCTTTTCTAACACTGAAGCTTTCTTT
TRBJ1-5 | - | - | TRBV6-1 | CASSEAARGAEQPQHF | TGTGCCAGCAGTGAAGCGGCCCGGGGGGCAGAGCAGCCCCAGCATTTT
TRBJ2-7 | - | - | TRBV28 | CASSPAGQWSYEQYF | TGTGCCAGCAGCCCTGCGGGACAGTGGTCCTACGAGCAGTACTTC
TRBJ1-1 | - | - | TRBV5-1 | CASSLGLRMNTEAFF | TGCGCCAGCAGCTTGGGCCTTCGGATGAACACTGAAGCTTTCTTT
TRBJ2-3 | - | TRBD2 | TRBV9 | CASSAFKAGGPGMTSTDTQYF | TGTGCCAGCAGCGCCTTTAAAGCGGGAGGGCCAGGGATGACAAGCACAGATACGCAGTATTTT
TRBJ2-5 | - | - | TRBV6-1 | CASSGAGTPQETQYF | TGTGCCAGCAGTGGGGCCGGGACACCTCAAGAGACCCAGTACTTC
TRBJ2-7 | - | - | TRBV10-3 | CAISESSGKLYEQYF | TGTGCCATCAGTGAGTCTAGCGGAAAACTGTACGAGCAGTACTTC
TRBJ2-3 | - | - | TRBV5-4 | CASSPAGTQSTDTQYF | TGTGCCAGCAGTCCTGCCGGGACCCAGAGCACAGATACGCAGTATTTT
TRBJ1-2 | - | - | TRBV28 | CASTSARVYGYTF | TGTGCCAGCACAAGCGCCAGGGTCTATGGCTACACCTTC
TRBJ2-1 | - | - | TRBV9 | CASSPLGVSGNEQFF | TGTGCCAGCAGCCCCCTAGGGGTTAGCGGCAATGAGCAGTTCTTC
TRBJ1-2 | - | - | TRBV6-6 | CASSYSMSRYGYTF | TGTGCCAGCAGTTACTCGATGTCCCGCTATGGCTACACCTTC
TRBJ1-2 | - | - | TRBV28 | CASSPAGGADGYTF | TGTGCCAGCAGCCCCGCCGGGGGCGCCGATGGCTACACCTTC
TRBJ2-3 | - | TRBD2 | TRBV11-2 | CASSPRPGLDSRTDTQYF | TGTGCCAGCAGCCCTCGGCCGGGACTAGATTCCCGTACAGATACGCAGTATTTT
TRBJ2-1 | few | - | TRBV2 | CANSQYNEQFF | TGTGCCAACTCTCAATACAATGAGCAGTTCTTC
TRBJ1-2 | - | - | TRBV9 | CASTPREAFNYGYTF | TGTGCCAGCACCCCCCGTGAAGCTTTTAACTATGGCTACACCTTC
TRBJ1-3 | few | - | TRBV30 | CAWSLNNRNTIYF | TGTGCCTGGAGCCTCAATAATCGAAACACCATATATTTT
TRBJ1-5 | - | - | TRBV6-1 | CASSSGNNQPQHF | TGTGCCAGCAGTTCCGGGAACAATCAGCCCCAGCATTTT
TRBJ2-7 | - | TRBD2 | TRBV28 | CASSFPLRESSYEQYF | TGTGCCAGCAGTTTCCCCCTGCGGGAGAGCTCCTACGAGCAGTACTTC
TRBJ2-7 | - | - | TRBV6-1 | CASSEQGEQYF | TGTGCCAGCAGTGAGCAAGGCGAGCAGTACTTC
TRBJ2-5 | - | TRBD2 | TRBV5-4 | CASSSGGAGGSETQYF | TGTGCCAGCAGCTCGGGGGGAGCCGGGGGATCGGAGACCCAGTACTTC
TRBJ2-1 | - | - | TRBV29-1 | CSVDRTGYYNEQFF | TGCAGCGTTGACAGAACAGGGTATTACAATGAGCAGTTCTTC
TRBJ2-3 | - | - | TRBV5-1 | CASSLEGVHTDTQYF | TGCGCCAGCAGCTTGGAGGGAGTCCACACAGATACGCAGTATTTT
TRBJ1-2 | - | - | TRBV28 | CASSGLGAGNYGYTF | TGTGCCAGCAGCGGATTGGGCGCAGGGAACTATGGCTACACCTTC
TRBJ1-2 | - | - | TRBV6-5 | CASSTRVGDYGYTF | TGTGCCAGCAGCACCCGGGTTGGGGACTATGGCTACACCTTC
TRBJ2-3 | - | - | TRBV9 | CASSVRASSADTQYF | TGTGCCAGCAGCGTCAGGGCTAGCAGTGCAGATACGCAGTATTTT
TRBJ1-4 | few | - | TRBV30 | CAWSVKGRELFF | TGTGCCTGGAGTGTAAAGGGGCGAGAACTGTTTTTT
TRBJ1-5 | once | - | TRBV27 | CASSFRDSNQPQHF | TGTGCCAGCAGTTTCAGGGACAGCAATCAGCCCCAGCATTTT
TRBJ2-1 | - | TRBD2 | TRBV19 | CASSDRLAGVTVSYNEQFF | TGTGCCAGTAGTGATCGACTAGCGGGAGTAACCGTCTCCTACAATGAGCAGTTCTTC
TRBJ1-1 | once | TRBD1 | TRBV28 | CASRAGGLWTEAFF | TGTGCCAGCAGGGCAGGGGGGTTGTGGACTGAAGCTTTCTTT
TRBJ1-1 | - | - | TRBV10-1 | CASSGGTWNTEAFF | TGCGCCAGCAGTGGTGGGACATGGAACACTGAAGCTTTCTTT
TRBJ2-3 | - | - | TRBV7-2 | CASSLETDTQYF | TGTGCCAGCAGCTTAGAAACAGATACGCAGTATTTT
TRBJ1-1 | few | TRBD1 | TRBV10-1 | CASSTGQGELSTEAFF | TGCGCCAGCAGCACCGGACAGGGAGAGTTGAGCACTGAAGCTTTCTTT
TRBJ2-4 | once | - | TRBV11-2 | CASSSDWAYLAKNIQYF | TGTGCCAGCAGTTCAGATTGGGCTTACTTAGCCAAAAACATTCAGTACTTC
TRBJ2-3 | - | - | TRBV5-1 | CASSSVAGRDTQYF | TGCGCCAGCAGCTCGGTAGCAGGGAGAGATACGCAGTATTTT
TRBJ2-7 | - | TRBD1 | TRBV5-1 | CASSRDGTGGYEQYF | TGCGCCAGCAGCCGTGACGGGACAGGGGGTTACGAGCAGTACTTC
TRBJ2-3 | - | TRBD1 | TRBV12-5 | CASAMGQGARTDTQYF | TGTGCTAGTGCCATGGGGCAGGGGGCGCGCACAGATACGCAGTATTTT